Presented here are 17 T cell receptor beta chains from one specimen sequenced in a study of T cell changes during pregnancy in multiple sclerosis. Produced via immunoSEQ multiplex PCR; TCRdb's table is partial and in-frame only. The table shows tens of thousands of clones, with 80% to 95% occurring only once. Source material: peripheral blood. These receptors were taken from a female donor with multiple sclerosis, enrolled in a pregnancy study.

The table lists this clone with a count of one. CDR3 nucleotides: TGCGCCAGCAGCTCACTTAGCGGGAGAGACTACAATGAGCAGTTCTTC. Translated, it gives CASSSLSGRDYNEQFF. The chain combines TRBV5-1 with TRBJ2-1, with 9 nucleotides matching TRBD2. This CDR3 comprises 16 residues. Germline assignment: CDR1 SGHRS and CDR2 YFSETQ. V dropped 3 bases and J dropped 3; count of bases not matched to a gene: 7.

This chain uses TRBV19 with TRBJ2-7; D uncertain. The CDR3 has 14 residues. CDR1 and CDR2 from the germline V gene are LNHDA and SQIVND (reference sequence). V was shortened by 5 bases and J by 0 bases, with 11 bases between the two germline ends. In DNA form, the CDR3 reads TGTGCCAGTAGTCCCACCGGGCCCTCCTACGAGCAGTACTTC. Translating gives CASSPTGPSYEQYF.

The rearrangement uses TRBV20-1 and TRBJ1-1, with unresolved D. Per germline, CDR1 DFQATT and CDR2 SNEGSKA (reference sequence). Trimming shortened V by 2 bases and J by 4 bases, and 5 bases separated the two germline ends. This CDR3 spans 11 amino acids. Here the CDR3 reads CSARSGTEAFF. The CDR3 DNA is TGCAGTGCTAGATCGGGCACTGAAGCTTTCTTT.

This clone was counted a single time. The V call is TRBV7-2, the J call TRBJ2-7; TRBD2 matches 15 bases. The ends lost 2 bases at V and 6 bases at J; junction bases unmatched: 5. This CDR3 is built from 16 residues. Germline CDR1 reads SGHTA; CDR2 reads FQGNSA. The CDR3 is CASSLLGLAGGGEQYF. DNA of the CDR3: TGTGCCAGCAGCTTACTAGGACTAGCGGGAGGGGGCGAGCAGTACTTC.

This clone was recorded once. The V and J genes are TRBV5-5 and TRBJ2-7; no definite D call. The V gene lost 1 base and the J gene lost 5 bases, with 10 bases spanning the gap. CDR3 size: 13 residues. Germline CDR1 is SGHKS and CDR2 is YYEKEE (reference sequence). In DNA form, the CDR3 reads TGTGCCAGCAGCTTGATCTGGGCGCACGAGCAGTACTTC. Translated: CASSLIWAHEQYF.

The V and J genes are TRBV13 and TRBJ2-5; D tentatively fits TRBD1 or TRBD2 (5 bases each). This CDR3 is 16 amino acids long. Deletions cut 5 bases from V and 2 bases from J, with 18 bases between. Per the germline V gene, CDR1 is PRHDT and CDR2 is FYEKMQ (reference sequence). The CDR3 DNA sequence: TGTGCCAGCAGCCTAACTGTCGGGACCAAGCAAGAGACCCAGTACTTC. It translates to CASSLTVGTKQETQYF.

The rearrangement joins TRBV11-2 to TRBJ2-3; 12 positions agree with TRBD2. The V gene's germline CDR1 is SGHAT and CDR2 FQNNGV. The junction had 5 bases not matched to a gene; V was cut back by 1 base and J by 6 bases. This CDR3 is 16 amino acids long. In nucleotides, the CDR3 is TGTGCCAGCAGCTTAGGACTAGCGGGAGAAGGTGATACGCAGTATTTT. It specifies CASSLGLAGEGDTQYF.

This rearrangement joins TRBV6-5 to TRBJ1-1, with unresolved D. Germline CDR1 is MNHEY and CDR2 is SVGAGI. There are 13 residues in the CDR3. V was shortened by 2 bases and J by 1 base, with 5 bases between the two germline ends. CDR3 bases: TGTGCCAGCAGTTACGAGGGGAACACTGAAGCTTTCTTT. This gives the protein CASSYEGNTEAFF.

This chain joins TRBV7-2 and TRBJ1-5, with D hard to call. The germline V gene has CDR1 SGHTA and CDR2 FQGNSA. V was pared by 1 base and J by 7 bases, with 11 bases between. The CDR3 consists of 14 residues. The CDR3 DNA reads as TGTGCCAGCAGCTTAGGCAGTTCGGAACAGCCCCAGCATTTT. Protein product: CASSLGSSEQPQHF. The entire variable domain, with the rest obtained from reference TRBV7-2 and TRBJ1-5, is as follows: GAGVSQSPSNKVTEKGKDVELRCDPISGHTALYWYRQSLGQGLEFLIYFQGNSAPDKSGLPSDRFSAERTGGSVSTLTIQRTQQEDSAVYLCASSLGSSEQPQHFGDGTRLSIL.

V and J are TRBV5-4 and TRBJ2-5; TRBD1 matches 7 bases. Germline V gene sequence: CDR1 SGHNT, CDR2 YYREEE (reference sequence). The CDR3 is 16 residues long. Losses at the gene ends were 7 bases for V and 1 base for J; bases not matched to a gene: 13. For the CDR3, the DNA is TGTGCCAGCGGAAAGGGACGGGACAGCTCCCAAGAGACCCAGTACTTC. Its protein is CASGKGRDSSQETQYF. Full variable domain (rest looked up from reference TRBV5-4 and TRBJ2-5): ETGVTQSPTHLIKTRGQQVTLRCSSQSGHNTVSWYQQALGQGPQFIFQYYREEENGRGNFPPRFSGLQFPNYSSELNVNALELDDSALYLCASGKGRDSSQETQYFGPGTRLLVL.

The chain employs TRBV29-1 and TRBJ2-4, with 14 bases matching TRBD2. Germline CDR1 reads SQVTM; CDR2 reads ANQGSEA. CDR3 length: 17 amino acids. The ends lost 6 bases at V and 0 bases at J; junction bases unmatched: 7. The CDR3 loop reads CSVAGTSGSIAKNIQYF. The CDR3 bases are TGCAGCGTCGCCGGGACTAGCGGGAGTATAGCCAAAAACATTCAGTACTTC.

This chain connects TRBV29-1 to TRBJ2-3; tentatively, D is TRBD1 (5 bases). Germline-derived CDR1 and CDR2 are SQVTM and ANQGSEA. Deletions cut 1 base from V and 5 bases from J, with 16 bases between. CDR3 length: 15 amino acids. The DNA of the CDR3 is TGCAGCGTTGAAGTGGGGTCAGGGATTGAAGATACGCAGTATTTT. Translation: CSVEVGSGIEDTQYF.

This clone was observed a handful of times. The chain carries TRBV4-1 and TRBJ2-7; 10 nucleotides line up with TRBD1. With V trimmed by 3 bases and J by 4 bases, 3 bases remained unmatched. CDR3 length: 14 amino acids. The germline gives CDR1 MGHRA, CDR2 YSYEKL. The CDR3 loop reads CASSQTGGGYEQYF. As DNA, the CDR3 is TGCGCCAGCAGCCAGACAGGGGGCGGTTACGAGCAGTACTTC.

The chain is built from TRBV6-5 and TRBJ1-3; D is undetermined. The V end lost 5 bases, the J end lost 2 bases, and 10 bases lay between the germline ends. The CDR3 runs to 14 residues. The germline CDR1 and CDR2 sequences are MNHEY and SVGAGI. CDR3 coding DNA: TGTGCCAGCAGTAGATCAGGTGCTGGAAACACCATATATTTT. Its protein product is CASSRSGAGNTIYF.

The rearrangement links TRBV30 to TRBJ1-1, with unresolved D. Germline V CDR1 and CDR2: GTSNPN, SVGIG (reference sequence). The CDR3 totals 13 residues. Trimming took 4 bases from V and 6 from J, leaving 15 bases between them. This CDR3 is CAWNRDSLAEAFF. The CDR3 DNA sequence: TGTGCCTGGAATCGCGACTCTCTGGCTGAAGCTTTCTTT.

This clone was seen only once. The V gene is TRBV7-9, the J gene TRBJ2-3, with D unresolved. There are 16 residues in the CDR3. Trimming took off 1 base at V and 0 bases at J, with 11 bases between the two ends. Germline lookup yields CDR1 SEHNR and CDR2 FQNEAQ (reference sequence). CDR3 bases: TGTGCCAGCAGCTTAGGCACACCCCTAAGCACAGATACGCAGTATTTT. Translating it yields CASSLGTPLSTDTQYF.

This clone was seen once. The chain has TRBV6-5 and TRBJ1-3; D is perhaps TRBD1 (5 bases). There are 13 residues in the CDR3. Germline lookup yields CDR1 MNHEY and CDR2 SVGAGI. V was pared by 5 bases and J by 2 bases, with 7 bases between. In DNA form, the CDR3 reads TGTGCCAGCAGTCCCAGGGCTGGAAACACCATATATTTT. The encoded protein is CASSPRAGNTIYF.